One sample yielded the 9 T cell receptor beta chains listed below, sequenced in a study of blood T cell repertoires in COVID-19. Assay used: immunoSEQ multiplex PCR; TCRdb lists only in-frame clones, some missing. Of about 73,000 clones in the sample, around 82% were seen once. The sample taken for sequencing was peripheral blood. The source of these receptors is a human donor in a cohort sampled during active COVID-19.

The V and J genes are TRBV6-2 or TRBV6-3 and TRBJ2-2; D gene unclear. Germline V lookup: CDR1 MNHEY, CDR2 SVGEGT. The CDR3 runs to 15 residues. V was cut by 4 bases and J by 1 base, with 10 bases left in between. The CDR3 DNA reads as TGTGCCAGCAGTTCCCCGCAGGTGAACACCGGGGAGCTGTTTTTT. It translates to CASSSPQVNTGELFF.

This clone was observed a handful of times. The CDR3 here is CASSNEAYSGNTIYF. Written as DNA, the CDR3 is TGTGCCAGCAGCAACGAGGCCTACTCTGGAAACACCATATATTTT. The chain joins TRBV7-9 to TRBJ1-3; D not certain. Looked up from germline, CDR1 is SEHNR and CDR2 is FQNEAQ (reference sequence). V was clipped by 5 bases and J by 0 bases, with 11 bases between them. CDR3 length equals 15 residues.

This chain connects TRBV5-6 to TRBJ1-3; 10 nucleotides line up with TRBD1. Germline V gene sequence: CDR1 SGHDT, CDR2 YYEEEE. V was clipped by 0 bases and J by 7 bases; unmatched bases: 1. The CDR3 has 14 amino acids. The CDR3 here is CASSLAGQGNTIYF. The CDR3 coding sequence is TGTGCCAGCAGCTTGGCGGGACAGGGGAACACCATATATTTT.

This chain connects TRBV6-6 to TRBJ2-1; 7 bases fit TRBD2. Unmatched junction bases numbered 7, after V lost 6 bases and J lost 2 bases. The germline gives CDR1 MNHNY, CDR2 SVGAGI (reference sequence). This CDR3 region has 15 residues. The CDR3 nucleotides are TGTGCCAGCAGCTCCGGGGGGTGGCCCTACAATGAGCAGTTCTTC. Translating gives CASSSGGWPYNEQFF.

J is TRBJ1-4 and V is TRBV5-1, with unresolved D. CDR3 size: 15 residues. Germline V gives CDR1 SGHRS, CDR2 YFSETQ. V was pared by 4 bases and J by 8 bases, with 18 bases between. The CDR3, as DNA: TGCGCCAGCAGCCTCGGAGACGCTCGCCCCGAAAAACTGTTTTTT. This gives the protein CASSLGDARPEKLFF.

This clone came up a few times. CDR3 sequence: CASTWHAGEGGELFF. The CDR3 DNA reads TGTGCCAGCACCTGGCATGCAGGGGAAGGCGGGGAGCTGTTTTTT. This chain uses TRBV6-5 with TRBJ2-2, with D perhaps matching TRBD1 (6 bases). This CDR3 has 15 amino acids. The V and J ends lost 7 bases and 7 bases respectively, with 19 bases between them. Germline V gives CDR1 MNHEY, CDR2 SVGAGI.

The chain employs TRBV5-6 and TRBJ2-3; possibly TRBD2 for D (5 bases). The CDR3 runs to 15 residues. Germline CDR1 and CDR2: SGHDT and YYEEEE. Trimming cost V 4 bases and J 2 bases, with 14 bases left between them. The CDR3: CASSLTISDTDTQYF. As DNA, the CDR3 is TGTGCCAGCAGCCTTACGATTAGCGACACAGATACGCAGTATTTT.

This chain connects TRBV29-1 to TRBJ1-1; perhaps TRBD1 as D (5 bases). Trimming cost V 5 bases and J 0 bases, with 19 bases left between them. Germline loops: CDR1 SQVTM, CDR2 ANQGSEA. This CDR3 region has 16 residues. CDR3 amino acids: CSVSEISTALNTEAFF. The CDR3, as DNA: TGCAGCGTTTCCGAAATATCGACAGCCTTGAACACTGAAGCTTTCTTT.

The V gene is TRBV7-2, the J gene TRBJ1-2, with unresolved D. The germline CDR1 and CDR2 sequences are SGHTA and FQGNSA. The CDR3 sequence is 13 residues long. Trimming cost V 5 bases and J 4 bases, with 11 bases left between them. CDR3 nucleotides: TGTGCCAGCAGCATCACGGAGACCTATGGCTACACCTTC. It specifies CASSITETYGYTF.